This T cell receptor beta chain was retrieved from a study of Ad26.COV2.S vaccination and SARS-CoV-2 variants. Study as a whole: Once, or twice with 56 days between doses, Ad26.COV2.S was given intramuscularly. Study-level findings and limits: Substantial breadth was reported for post-vaccination spike-specific CD8+ and CD4+ T cells.

The method was immunoSEQ multiplex PCR; TCRdb's version includes in-frame clones alone and lacks a portion of them. The table includes about 400,000 clones, about four fifths detected once. This clone was seen more than once but under ten times. Its antigen is not known. Treatment noted: around 19 received Ad26.COV2.S at low or high dose, single or two shots; about 5 received placebo; per-sample allocation not given. The investigators took samples on day 63 after the first vaccine or placebo injection. This vaccine is an Ad26 vector that expresses the Wuhan-strain SARS-CoV-2 spike. Sequences were derived from peripheral blood, sampled in a trial of Ad26.COV2.S vaccine versus placebo. The receptor comes from a person aged 18-65 years who received the Ad26.COV2.S COVID-19 vaccine or a placebo.

The CDR3 spells CASSQAERAHEQYF. The CDR3 nucleotides read TGCGCCAGCAGCCAAGCCGAGAGGGCCCACGAGCAGTACTTC. This rearrangement joins TRBV4-3 to TRBJ2-7, with D maybe TRBD2 (5 bases). The CDR3 has 14 amino acids. V was shortened by 1 base and J by 5 bases, with 12 bases between the two germline ends. CDR1 and CDR2 (germline): LGHNA, YSLEER.